The 32 T cell receptor beta chains below were found in one sample sequenced in a study of OX40 agonist ivuxolimab in advanced cancers. Using immunoSEQ multiplex PCR, the repertoire was profiled, and TCRdb retains in-frame clones only, with some absent. The sample lists about 36,000 clones, about 79% occurring once. Here the sequenced sample was CD4+ or CD8+ T cells sorted from blood, taken in a trial of the OX40 agonist ivuxolimab. Source of these receptors: an adult with an advanced solid tumor such as melanoma, head and neck, liver or kidney cancer.

The chain carries TRBV6-1 and TRBJ1-1; possibly TRBD1 for D (5 bases). The germline V gene has CDR1 MNHNS and CDR2 SASEGT. V was shortened by 2 bases and J by 7 bases, with 14 bases between the two germline ends. There are 14 residues in the CDR3. DNA of the CDR3: TGTGCCAGCAGTGAATCTTTAGGGGCATATGAAGCTTTCTTT. Translated, it gives CASSESLGAYEAFF.

The chain carries TRBV19 and TRBJ2-1, with D unclear. Per germline, CDR1 LNHDA and CDR2 SQIVND (reference sequence). The CDR3 runs to 15 residues. V was pared by 7 bases and J by 1 base, with 14 bases between. The chain's CDR3 is CASTPSPSSYNEQFF. The CDR3 bases are TGTGCCAGTACCCCCTCCCCCTCGTCCTACAATGAGCAGTTCTTC.

This clone has a handful of counts. The chain employs TRBV6-1 and TRBJ1-5; possible D gene TRBD1, 6 bases. Germline CDR1 and CDR2: MNHNS and SASEGT. The V end was cut by 1 base, the J end by 4 bases, with 14 bases between. The CDR3 extends over 16 amino acids. CDR3 DNA sequence: TGTGCCAGCAGTGAAGGCAGGGGCAGAGGAAATCAGCCCCAGCATTTT. Translating gives CASSEGRGRGNQPQHF.

This chain connects TRBV5-5 to TRBJ1-3, with 7 nucleotides matching TRBD1. This CDR3 contains 16 residues. Germline V CDR1 and CDR2: SGHKS, YYEKEE (reference sequence). The V segment lost 3 bases and the J segment 0 bases; nucleotides outside the gene matches: 6. For the CDR3, the DNA is TGTGCCAGCAGCTGGGGAGGGGGCGTCTCTGGAAACACCATATATTTT. Translation: CASSWGGGVSGNTIYF.

V and J are TRBV6-5 and TRBJ2-7; D gene unclear. The V end lost 2 bases, the J end lost 2 bases, and 13 bases lay between the germline ends. The CDR3 has 15 amino acids. Germline V gives CDR1 MNHEY, CDR2 SVGAGI. The CDR3 here is CASSYTPRSTYEQYF. The CDR3 DNA follows: TGTGCCAGCAGTTACACTCCCAGGTCCACCTACGAGCAGTACTTC.

The chain uses TRBV9 and TRBJ2-3; 9 bases agree with TRBD2. This CDR3 region has 15 residues. Germline V gene data show CDR1 as SGDLS and CDR2 as YYNGEE. V shed 4 bases and J 0 bases; nucleotides not matched to a gene: 3. The chain's CDR3 is CASSWRGGSTDTQYF. The CDR3 DNA is TGTGCCAGCAGCTGGCGGGGGGGAAGCACAGATACGCAGTATTTT.

The genes are TRBV19 and TRBJ2-1; 11 bases are a match to TRBD2. Germline V gene data show CDR1 as LNHDA and CDR2 as SQIVND (reference sequence). Trimming took 0 bases from V and 6 from J; bases not matched to a gene: 7. CDR3 length: 17 amino acids. The CDR3 spells CASSIDYLAGGLNEQFF. As DNA, the CDR3 is TGTGCCAGTAGTATAGATTACCTAGCGGGGGGCCTCAATGAGCAGTTCTTC. Supplemented by reference TRBV19 and TRBJ2-1, the full variable domain reads DGGITQSPKYLFRKEGQNVTLSCEQNLNHDAMYWYRQDPGQGLRLIYYSQIVNDFQKGDIAEGYSVSREKKESFPLTVTSAQKNPTAFYLCASSIDYLAGGLNEQFFGPGTRLTVL.

In this sample, this clone turned up many times. The rearrangement joins TRBV10-2 to TRBJ1-5; no firm D call. V was cut by 2 bases and J by 4 bases, with 9 bases left in between. Germline values: CDR1 WSHSY, CDR2 SAAADI. There are 14 residues in the CDR3. Written as DNA, the CDR3 is TGCGCCAGCAGTGAGGGGTGGGAGAATCAGCCCCAGCATTTT. Protein sequence: CASSEGWENQPQHF.

The V and J genes are TRBV7-3 and TRBJ1-1; D call uncertain. Trimming left V 4 bases short and J 11 bases short, with 17 bases between. The CDR3 is 13 amino acids. In germline, CDR1 is SGHTA, CDR2 FQGTGA. The chain's CDR3 is CASSSGPYSGAFF. The DNA for the CDR3 is TGTGCCAGCAGCTCAGGACCCTACTCCGGGGCTTTCTTT. Full variable domain (missing parts from reference TRBV7-3 and TRBJ1-1): GAGVSQTPSNKVTEKGKYVELRCDPISGHTALYWYRQSLGQGPEFLIYFQGTGAADDSGLPNDRFFAVRPEGSVSTLKIQRTERGDSAVYLCASSSGPYSGAFFGQGTRLTVV.

This clone has just one count. The genes are TRBV10-3 and TRBJ2-5; 8 bases line up with TRBD1. Germline V gene sequence: CDR1 ENHRY, CDR2 SYGVKD. The CDR3 loop spans 17 amino acids. V shed 4 bases and J 1 base; nucleotides not matched to a gene: 11. CDR3: CAISGHRGQGFQETQYF. In DNA form, the CDR3 reads TGTGCCATCAGTGGCCACCGAGGACAGGGCTTCCAAGAGACCCAGTACTTC.

The chain uses TRBV29-1 and TRBJ2-3, with D hard to call. Per the germline V gene, CDR1 is SQVTM and CDR2 is ANQGSEA. The germline V and J ends were trimmed by 5 bases and 0 bases, with 12 bases remaining between them. The CDR3 has 14 amino acids. As DNA, the CDR3 is TGCAGCGTTATACCAGCGCGTAGCACAGATACGCAGTATTTT. It translates to CSVIPARSTDTQYF.

The V and J genes are TRBV30 and TRBJ1-1, with a possible D match to TRBD1 (6 bases). The length of the CDR3 is 13 residues. Trimming left V 0 bases short and J 3 bases short, with 8 bases between. Germline CDR1 reads GTSNPN; CDR2 reads SVGIG (reference sequence). CDR3 nucleotide sequence: TGTGCCTGGAGTGTCCAGGGGTACACTGAAGCTTTCTTT. Its protein product is CAWSVQGYTEAFF.

DNA for the CDR3: TGTGCCAGTAGTGCGTCGGGACAGGAGGTTGAAGCTTTCTTT. Residues: CASSASGQEVEAFF. This rearrangement joins TRBV19 to TRBJ1-1, with TRBD1 identical over 8 bases. In germline, CDR1 is LNHDA, CDR2 SQIVND (reference sequence). The V segment lost 5 bases and the J segment 7 bases; nucleotides outside the gene matches: 9. The CDR3 is made up of 14 amino acids.

The chain has TRBV6-5 and TRBJ2-1, with 7 bases matching TRBD1. The CDR3 is 12 residues long. Looked up from germline, CDR1 is MNHEY and CDR2 is SVGAGI. The trim removed 5 bases at V and 15 bases at J, leaving 10 bases unmatched. The CDR3 bases are TGTGCCAGCAGTGACCAAACAGGGGCCACGTTCTTC. Residues: CASSDQTGATFF.

V gene TRBV9 combines with J gene TRBJ2-1, with 10 bases that match TRBD2. Losses at the gene ends were 6 bases for V and 7 bases for J; bases not matched to a gene: 16. The CDR3 sequence is 17 residues long. The germline CDR1 and CDR2 sequences are SGDLS and YYNGEE. The CDR3 region is CASTSLSGGAEWNEQFF. The CDR3 DNA reads as TGTGCCAGCACCTCACTGAGCGGGGGGGCCGAGTGGAATGAGCAGTTCTTC.

The chain recombines TRBV9 with TRBJ1-3; TRBD1 might be the D (6 bases). The CDR3 length is 16 residues. V lost 4 bases and J 0 bases, leaving 14 bases between the germline ends. Germline CDR1 is SGDLS and CDR2 is YYNGEE. CDR3 sequence reads: CASSPTRGISGNTIYF. In DNA, the CDR3 is TGTGCCAGCAGCCCGACCAGGGGAATCTCTGGAAACACCATATATTTT.

The chain employs TRBV23-1 and TRBJ1-1; 7 bases fit TRBD1. TRBV23-1 qualifies as an ORF whose function is uncertain. The CDR3 totals 18 residues. Unmatched junction bases numbered 16, after V lost 3 bases and J lost 3 bases. The CDR3 region is CASSHSRQGPPQDTEAFF. In DNA, the CDR3 is TGCGCCAGCAGTCATTCCCGACAGGGACCCCCGCAGGACACTGAAGCTTTCTTT.

The rearrangement uses TRBV25-1 and TRBJ2-7; 12 positions match TRBD1. V lost 4 bases to trimming and J lost 2 bases; unmatched junction nucleotides: 3. Germline lookup yields CDR1 MGHDK and CDR2 SYGVNS. The CDR3 consists of 15 residues. The CDR3 DNA is TGTGCCAGCAGTGGGGGACAGGGGGCGACCTACGAGCAGTACTTC. Protein: CASSGGQGATYEQYF.

This clone was detected once. The CDR3 DNA follows: TGCGCCAGCAGCCCGGGAGGGACAGGGTCGAATTCACCCCTCCACTTT. Translation: CASSPGGTGSNSPLHF. V is TRBV5-1 and J is TRBJ1-6, with TRBD1 matching over 9 bases. After removal of 4 bases from V and 7 bases from J, the junction contained 9 bases not matched to a gene. The germline CDR1 and CDR2 sequences are SGHRS and YFSETQ. The CDR3 runs 16 residues.

The V and J genes are TRBV18 and TRBJ1-1, with TRBD1 identical over 7 bases. Germline trimming cut 0 bases from V and 10 bases from J; bases unmatched to any gene: 5. Per germline, CDR1 KGHSH and CDR2 LQKENI. The CDR3 spans 13 residues. CDR3 sequence: CASSPPKTGLAFF. CDR3 coding DNA: TGTGCCAGCTCACCACCGAAGACAGGGTTAGCTTTCTTT.

This clone has only one observation. The chain uses TRBV4-1 and TRBJ1-5; possibly TRBD1 for D (5 bases). Germline CDR1 and CDR2: MGHRA and YSYEKL. The CDR3 length is 17 residues. V was clipped by 0 bases and J by 1 base, with 13 bases between them. CDR3 in amino acids: CASSQDPGGGSNQPQHF. CDR3 coding DNA: TGCGCCAGCAGCCAAGATCCTGGGGGAGGGAGCAATCAGCCCCAGCATTTT.

The V and J genes are TRBV6-1 and TRBJ2-7, with 8 bases identical to TRBD1. J was trimmed by 7 bases and V by 3 bases; bases with no gene match: 8. This CDR3 contains 14 residues. Germline CDR1 reads MNHNS; CDR2 reads SASEGT. The CDR3 DNA sequence: TGTGCCAGCAGTGAGCGGCAGGGGGCCGGTGAGCAGTACTTC. Translation: CASSERQGAGEQYF.

This clone was picked up a small number of times. The chain employs TRBV30 and TRBJ1-6; D might be TRBD1 (5 bases). This CDR3 is built from 11 residues. In germline, CDR1 is GTSNPN, CDR2 SVGIG (reference sequence). Trimming stripped 1 base from V and 11 bases from J, with 6 bases between. CDR3 sequence (DNA): TGTGCCTGGAGTGCGGGGGCACCCCTCCACTTT. Its translation: CAWSAGAPLHF.

V is TRBV7-9 and J is TRBJ1-1; 8 bases match TRBD1. Germline CDR1 and CDR2: SEHNR and FQNEAQ (reference sequence). V shed 5 bases, J shed 8 bases, and the junction held 7 bases outside the gene matches. The CDR3 is made up of 13 amino acids. CDR3 loop: CASSPRDRREAFF. The DNA for the CDR3 is TGTGCCAGCAGCCCAAGGGACAGGCGGGAAGCTTTCTTT.

The chain links TRBV25-1 to TRBJ2-5; 9 nucleotides line up with TRBD1. Germline loops: CDR1 MGHDK, CDR2 SYGVNS. After removal of 3 bases from V and 4 bases from J, the junction contained 12 bases not matched to a gene. CDR3 length: 17 amino acids. The CDR3 here is CASSDVNRGRSLETQYF. Here the CDR3 DNA reads TGTGCCAGCAGTGATGTTAACAGGGGGCGTTCTCTAGAGACCCAGTACTTC.

CDR3 bases: TGTGCCACCAGCAAGGGGACTGCCAAAAACATTCAGTACTTC. Translated: CATSKGTAKNIQYF. This chain joins TRBV15 and TRBJ2-4, with D possibly matching TRBD2 (6 bases). Trimming removed 4 bases at V and 1 base at J, with 8 bases between. This CDR3 spans 14 amino acids. Per the germline V gene, CDR1 is LNHNV and CDR2 is YYDKDF (reference sequence). The full variable domain, in which reference TRBV15 and TRBJ2-4 provide the parts outside the CDR3, is DAMVIQNPRYQVTQFGKPVTLSCSQTLNHNVMYWYQQKSSQAPKLLFHYYDKDFNNEADTPDNFQSRRPNTSFCFLDIRSPGLGDTAMYLCATSKGTAKNIQYFGAGTRLSVL.

The rearrangement uses TRBV7-3 and TRBJ2-3; no firm D call. Trimming took 8 bases from V and 1 from J, leaving 13 bases between them. This CDR3 spans 14 amino acids. Germline V gene sequence: CDR1 SGHTA, CDR2 FQGTGA. The CDR3 loop is CASAFSSGTDTQYF. The CDR3 DNA sequence: TGTGCCAGCGCCTTCAGCTCGGGCACAGATACGCAGTATTTT.

This clone was counted a few times. The gene calls are TRBV6-1 and TRBJ2-7; unclear D gene. The CDR3 sequence is 14 residues long. Germline CDR1 and CDR2: MNHNS and SASEGT. V lost 2 bases to trimming and J lost 2 bases, with 10 bases between them. CDR3 coding DNA: TGTGCCAGCAGTGAATTGGGATTTCCCTACGAGCAGTACTTC. It is translated as CASSELGFPYEQYF.

This clone turned up a few times. This chain connects TRBV18 to TRBJ1-1; D is uncertain. The V gene's germline CDR1 is KGHSH and CDR2 LQKENI. CDR3 length: 14 amino acids. Trimming removed 8 bases at V and 1 base at J, with 14 bases between. This CDR3 is CASRPRWGNTEAFF. DNA for the CDR3: TGTGCCAGCCGACCTCGGTGGGGGAACACTGAAGCTTTCTTT.

V usage is TRBV2 and J usage is TRBJ1-5; D is possibly TRBD1 (5 bases). This CDR3 has 15 residues. V lost 1 base and J lost 9, with 16 bases in between. Per the germline V gene, CDR1 is SNHLY and CDR2 is FYNNEI. The CDR3 spells CASSEGFRESRPQHF. CDR3 in DNA: TGTGCCAGCAGTGAAGGCTTCAGGGAAAGCCGGCCCCAGCATTTT.

The rearrangement uses TRBV2 and TRBJ1-6, with 9 bases fitting TRBD1. Trimming removed 5 bases from V and 0 bases from J; junction bases left unmatched: 14. CDR1 and CDR2 (germline): SNHLY, FYNNEI. The CDR3 consists of 20 residues. The DNA of the CDR3 is TGTGCCAGCAGTCAATTCGGGGGACAGGGTCACAGCTCCTATAATTCACCCCTCCACTTT. This codes for CASSQFGGQGHSSYNSPLHF.

This clone was found a few times. This chain links TRBV6-6 with TRBJ1-2; a possible D gene is TRBD1 (6 bases). Trimming left V 6 bases short and J 4 bases short, with 12 bases between. CDR3 length: 13 residues. Per the germline V gene, CDR1 is MNHNY and CDR2 is SVGAGI (reference sequence). The DNA for the CDR3 is TGTGCCAGCAGCCTCAAACAGGGCTATGGCTACACCTTC. This translates into CASSLKQGYGYTF.